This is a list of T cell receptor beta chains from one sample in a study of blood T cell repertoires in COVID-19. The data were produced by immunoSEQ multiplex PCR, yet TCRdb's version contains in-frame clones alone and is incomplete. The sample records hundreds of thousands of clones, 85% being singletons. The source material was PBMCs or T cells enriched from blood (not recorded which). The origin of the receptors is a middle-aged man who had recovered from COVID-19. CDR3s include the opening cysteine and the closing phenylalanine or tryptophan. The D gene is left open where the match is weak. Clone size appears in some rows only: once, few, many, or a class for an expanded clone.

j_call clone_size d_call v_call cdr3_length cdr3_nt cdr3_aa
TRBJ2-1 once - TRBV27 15 TGTGCCAGCAGTCCCCGGGTAGCGGCCTTGGATGAGCAGTTCTTC CASSPRVAALDEQFF
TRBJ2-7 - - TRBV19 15 TGTGCCAGTAGTGCCGCCGGTTTTGAAGAATACGAGCAGTACTTC CASSAAGFEEYEQYF
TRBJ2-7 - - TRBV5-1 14 TGCGCCAGCAGCTTGGCGCGGGATTCCTACGAGCAGTACTTC CASSLARDSYEQYF
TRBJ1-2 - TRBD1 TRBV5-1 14 TGCGCCAGCAGCGACGGGACAGTTAACTATGGCTACACCTTC CASSDGTVNYGYTF
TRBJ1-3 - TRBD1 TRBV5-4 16 TGTGCCAGCAGCCCGGGGGGACAGGGGGCCGGAAACACCATATATTTT CASSPGGQGAGNTIYF
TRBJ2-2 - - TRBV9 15 TGTGCCAGCAGCGTAGCAGGGTTCGGCACCGGGGAGCTGTTTTTT CASSVAGFGTGELFF
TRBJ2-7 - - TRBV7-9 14 TGTGCCAGCAGCGGGAGTGCCAGCTCCTACGAGCAGTACTTC CASSGSASSYEQYF
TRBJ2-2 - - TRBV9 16 TGTGCCAGCAGCGTAGCTACGGGACTCTATTCCGGGGAGCTGTTTTTT CASSVATGLYSGELFF
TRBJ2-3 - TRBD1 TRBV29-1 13 TGCAGCGACGCGGGACAGGGAGCAGATACGCAGTATTTT CSDAGQGADTQYF
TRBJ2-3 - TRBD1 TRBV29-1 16 TGCAGCGTTGTCCCCGGGACAGGGCATAGCACAGATACGCAGTATTTT CSVVPGTGHSTDTQYF
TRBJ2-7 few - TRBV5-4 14 TGTGCCAGCAGCTTCTTACACCAGGAGGACGAGCAGTACTTC CASSFLHQEDEQYF
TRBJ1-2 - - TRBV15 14 TGTGCCACCAGCGGTGTGGGGACACCTTATGGCTACACCTTC CATSGVGTPYGYTF
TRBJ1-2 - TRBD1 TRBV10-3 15 TGTGCCATCAGTGAAGGGACAGGGGTTATCTATGGCTACACCTTC CAISEGTGVIYGYTF
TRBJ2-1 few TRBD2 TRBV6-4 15 TGTGCCAGCAGTGACTCGGCGGGAGGGAAGGATGAGCAGTTCTTC CASSDSAGGKDEQFF
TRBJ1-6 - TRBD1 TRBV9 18 TGTGCCAGCAGCGCCCCCCCGGGACAGGGGGAAACTAATTCACCCCTCCACTTT CASSAPPGQGETNSPLHF
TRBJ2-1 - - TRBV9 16 TGTGCCAGCAGCGTACAGGGCAGGGACTCCTACAATGAGCAGTTCTTC CASSVQGRDSYNEQFF
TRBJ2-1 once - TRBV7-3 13 TGTGCCAGCAGCTATGACAGATACAATGAGCAGTTCTTC CASSYDRYNEQFF
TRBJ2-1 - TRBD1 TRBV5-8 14 TGTGCCAGCATGAAGGGGGCGAGCTACAATGAGCAGTTCTTC CASMKGASYNEQFF
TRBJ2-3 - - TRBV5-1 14 TGCGCCAGCAGCTTGGCCGGTAGCACAGATACGCAGTATTTT CASSLAGSTDTQYF
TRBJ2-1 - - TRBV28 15 TGTGCCAGCAGTTTAGCCCAGACATCCTACAATGAGCAGTTCTTC CASSLAQTSYNEQFF
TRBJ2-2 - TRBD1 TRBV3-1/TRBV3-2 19 TGTGCCAGCAGCCACAAAGGTGGGACAGGGGGCCGGAGCACCGGGGAGCTGTTTTTT CASSHKGGTGGRSTGELFF
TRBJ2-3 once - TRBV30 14 TGTGCCTGGACGCGGCAGGGCATCACAGATACGCAGTATTTT CAWTRQGITDTQYF
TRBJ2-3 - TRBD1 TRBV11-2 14 TGTGCCAGCAGCCAAGACAGGGGGACAGATACGCAGTATTTT CASSQDRGTDTQYF
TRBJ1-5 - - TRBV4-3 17 TGCGCCAGCAGCCAAGAACTTGCACAGACCAGGGATCAGCCCCAGCATTTT CASSQELAQTRDQPQHF
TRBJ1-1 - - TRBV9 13 TGTGCCAGCAGCTCTCGGAGGGGCACTGAAGCTTTCTTT CASSSRRGTEAFF
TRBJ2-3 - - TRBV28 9 TGTGCCAGCATTAATACGCAGTATTTT CASINTQYF
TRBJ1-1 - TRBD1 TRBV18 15 TGTGCCAGCTCACCGATCGAGGGGGCCTGGACTGAAGCTTTCTTT CASSPIEGAWTEAFF
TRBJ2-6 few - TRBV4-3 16 TGCGCCAGCAGCCAGGGCAACAGGGCTGGGGCCAACGTCCTGACTTTC CASSQGNRAGANVLTF
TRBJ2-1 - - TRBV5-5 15 TGTGCCAGCAGCTTGGCCGGGACTGGATACAATGAGCAGTTCTTC CASSLAGTGYNEQFF
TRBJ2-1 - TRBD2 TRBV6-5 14 TGTGCCAGCAGACTAACTAGCGCCTACAATGAGCAGTTCTTC CASRLTSAYNEQFF
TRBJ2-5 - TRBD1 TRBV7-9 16 TGTGCCAGCAGCCCTCCGACAGGGGCGATACAAGAGACCCAGTACTTC CASSPPTGAIQETQYF
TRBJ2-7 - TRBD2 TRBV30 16 TGTGCCTGGAGTCCACCCCCAGCGGGAGGGCCCTACGAGCAGTACTTC CAWSPPPAGGPYEQYF
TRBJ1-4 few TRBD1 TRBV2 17 TGTGCCAGCAGTGAAGGGGGACAGGGGGCAACTAATGAAAAACTGTTTTTT CASSEGGQGATNEKLFF
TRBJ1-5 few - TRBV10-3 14 TGTGCCATCAGTGAGGGGGGGGGCTATCAGCCCCAGCATTTT CAISEGGGYQPQHF
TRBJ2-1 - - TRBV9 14 TGTGCCAGCAGCGTAGGTCTAGGTGCCAATGAGCAGTTCTTC CASSVGLGANEQFF
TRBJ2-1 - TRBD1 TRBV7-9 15 TGTGCCAGCAGCTTAGGGGCAGGGGGTTTCAATGAGCAGTTCTTC CASSLGAGGFNEQFF